This T cell receptor beta chain was sequenced for a study of memory CD4+ T cells and cytomegalovirus serostatus. Study context: Healthy Belgian adult donors included about nine CMV-positive and around 25 CMV-negative people. Study results and limitations: Repertoires predicted CMV serostatus with median bootstrapped AUC of about 0.95. Suggested: most of the CMV-linked TCR signature lies in CD4+ memory cells.

The sort gate was single viable CD3+CD4+CD8-CD45RO+ cells for memory CD4+ T cells. To note about this clone: What it recognizes is unknown.

Germline V gives CDR1 MGHRA, CDR2 YSYEKL. The V and J ends lost 4 bases and 0 bases respectively, with 13 bases between them. The CDR3 consists of 16 residues. Assay used: immunoSEQ multiplex PCR; TCRdb lists only in-frame clones, some missing. The sample lists tens of thousands of clones, about 80% occurring once. Sequences were obtained from memory CD4+ T cells from blood. The chain joins TRBV4-1 to TRBJ1-3; D is unresolved. The receptor was derived from an adult in good health and CMV-seronegative. Some clones in this sample may be carry-over from other donors' samples. CDR3: CASSLEVTFSGNTIYF. The CDR3 region has the DNA TGCGCCAGCAGCCTGGAGGTTACCTTCTCTGGAAACACCATATATTTT.